Listed below are T cell receptor beta chains from one sample, sequenced in a study of shared clonotypes between healthy human individuals. Clones were sequenced by immunoSEQ multiplex PCR, and TCRdb holds only the in-frame ones, with some missing. The sample includes some 2,400,000 clones, approximately 94% seen only once; the top ten take around 0.13%. The sequenced sample was naive CD4+ T cells sorted from blood. These receptors were taken from a man aged 18 to 35 in good health. The CDR3 runs from the conserved cysteine through the conserved F or W. Fields, in order: J gene, D gene, V gene, CDR3 protein, CDR3 DNA. The D gene is left open where the match is weak.

J gene: TRBJ2-1; D gene: NA; V gene: TRBV27; CDR3 protein: CASRLGLGYNEQFF; CDR3 DNA: TGTGCCAGCAGACTCGGACTGGGATACAATGAGCAGTTCTTC
J gene: TRBJ2-5; D gene: NA; V gene: TRBV29-1; CDR3 protein: CSVSWGAAEETQYF; CDR3 DNA: TGCAGCGTATCATGGGGGGCCGCGGAAGAGACCCAGTACTTC
J gene: TRBJ1-1; D gene: NA; V gene: TRBV6-1; CDR3 protein: CASRDRPGQGAFF; CDR3 DNA: TGTGCCAGCAGAGACCGACCGGGACAAGGAGCTTTCTTT
J gene: TRBJ1-6; D gene: TRBD1; V gene: TRBV4-1; CDR3 protein: CASSQPDRGISPLHF; CDR3 DNA: TGCGCCAGCAGCCAACCTGACAGGGGGATTTCACCCCTCCACTTT
J gene: TRBJ1-1; D gene: NA; V gene: TRBV5-1; CDR3 protein: CASSLGSTDLNTEAFF; CDR3 DNA: TGCGCCAGCAGCTTGGGTTCTACAGACTTGAACACTGAAGCTTTCTTT
J gene: TRBJ1-1; D gene: NA; V gene: TRBV5-1; CDR3 protein: CASSPGSPGNTEAFF; CDR3 DNA: TGCGCCAGCAGCCCGGGATCCCCTGGGAACACTGAAGCTTTCTTT
J gene: TRBJ2-5; D gene: NA; V gene: TRBV19; CDR3 protein: CASNPGRGVETQYF; CDR3 DNA: TGTGCCAGTAACCCGGGCAGGGGTGTAGAGACCCAGTACTTC
J gene: TRBJ2-2; D gene: NA; V gene: TRBV7-9; CDR3 protein: CASSPATVNTGELFF; CDR3 DNA: TGTGCCAGCAGCCCCGCGACAGTTAACACCGGGGAGCTGTTTTTT
J gene: TRBJ2-1; D gene: NA; V gene: TRBV30; CDR3 protein: CAWSGRDNEQFF; CDR3 DNA: TGTGCCTGGAGTGGTAGGGACAATGAGCAGTTCTTC
J gene: TRBJ2-7; D gene: NA; V gene: TRBV30; CDR3 protein: CAGQRGLPGYEQYF; CDR3 DNA: TGTGCCGGCCAAAGAGGACTCCCTGGATACGAGCAGTACTTC
J gene: TRBJ2-1; D gene: NA; V gene: TRBV29-1; CDR3 protein: CSVSSSNEQFF; CDR3 DNA: TGCAGCGTTTCCAGCTCCAATGAGCAGTTCTTC
J gene: TRBJ2-7; D gene: TRBD2; V gene: TRBV27; CDR3 protein: CASSPNPGLATAEQYF; CDR3 DNA: TGTGCCAGCAGTCCCAACCCGGGACTAGCGACGGCCGAGCAGTACTTC
J gene: TRBJ1-6; D gene: NA; V gene: TRBV28; CDR3 protein: CASSLSNSPLHF; CDR3 DNA: TGTGCCAGCAGTTTGTCAAATTCACCCCTCCACTTT
J gene: TRBJ1-3; D gene: NA; V gene: TRBV14; CDR3 protein: CASSWDSGNTIYF; CDR3 DNA: TGTGCCAGCAGCTGGGACTCGGGAAACACCATATATTTT